Following are 32 T cell receptor beta chains from one sample sequenced in a study of T cell responses to AZD1222 COVID-19 vaccine. Profiling relied on immunoSEQ multiplex PCR, and the TCRdb table lists in-frame clones only, not all of them. The data hold about 140,000 clones, with 92% observed a single time. The sample was peripheral blood, taken on day 0 of AZD1222 vaccination. The source of these receptors is an adult in good health.

For the CDR3, the DNA is TGTGCCAGTAGAGCTATGGGCTCTGGAAACACCATATATTTT. Protein: CASRAMGSGNTIYF. The rearrangement links TRBV19 to TRBJ1-3; D is unclear. The CDR3 has 14 residues. Germline V lookup: CDR1 LNHDA, CDR2 SQIVND (reference sequence). Deletions cut 6 bases from V and 0 bases from J, with 9 bases between.

The sample holds a few counts of this clone. The CDR3 DNA is TGTGCCAGCAGTCTAAGTCAGAACACTGAAGCTTTCTTT. It translates to CASSLSQNTEAFF. The chain uses TRBV7-9 and TRBJ1-1; no clear D. Looked up from germline, CDR1 is SEHNR and CDR2 is FQNEAQ (reference sequence). The ends were cut back, 6 bases at V and 1 base at J, with 9 bases in the middle. This CDR3 contains 13 residues. Variable domain in full (rest from reference TRBV7-9 and TRBJ1-1): DTGVSQNPRHKITKRGQNVTFRCDPISEHNRLYWYRQTLGQGPEFLTYFQNEAQLEKSRLLSDRFSAERPKGSFSTLEIQRTEQGDSAMYLCASSLSQNTEAFFGQGTRLTVV.

CDR3 DNA sequence: TGTGCCAGAAATAGCGGCCAGGGGAACCGTTCATATCAGTACTTC. Residues: CARNSGQGNRSYQYF. V is TRBV5-3 and J is TRBJ2-7, with D possibly being TRBD1 or TRBD2 (6 bases each). TRBV5-3 is treated as an ORF (open reading frame) with a function not yet certain. Trimming stripped 6 bases from V and 10 bases from J, with 26 bases between. The CDR3 has 15 amino acids.

The chain employs TRBV20-1 and TRBJ2-7; D uncertain. Germline V gene lookup returns CDR1 DFQATT and CDR2 SNEGSKA (reference sequence). V was cut by 3 bases and J by 3 bases, with 9 bases left in between. This CDR3 comprises 12 residues. CDR3 bases: TGCAGTGCTAGTGGTTACGTCTACGAGCAGTACTTC. Protein sequence: CSASGYVYEQYF.

V and J are TRBV14 and TRBJ2-1; the match to TRBD2 covers 9 bases. Per the germline V gene, CDR1 is SGHDN and CDR2 is FVKESK. Trimming removed 4 bases from V and 0 bases from J; junction bases left unmatched: 4. This CDR3 region has 16 residues. The DNA of the CDR3 is TGTGCCAGCAGCCGGAATAGCGGGAGCTCCTACAATGAGCAGTTCTTC. Amino acids: CASSRNSGSSYNEQFF.

The chain couples TRBV28 to TRBJ1-3; tentative D call: TRBD1 (5 bases). V lost 6 bases to trimming and J lost 4 bases, with 13 bases between them. The CDR3 loop spans 14 amino acids. Germline assignment: CDR1 MDHEN and CDR2 SYDVKM. In DNA form, the CDR3 reads TGTGCCAGCAGCCCCCAGGGTGCCGGAAACACCATATATTTT. Translation: CASSPQGAGNTIYF.

The chain has TRBV6-5 and TRBJ2-7; D is possibly TRBD2 (7 bases). Germline assignment: CDR1 MNHEY and CDR2 SVGAGI. The CDR3 has 15 amino acids. V was cut by 6 bases and J by 2 bases, with 17 bases left in between. The CDR3 sequence: CASRGEGGRAYEQYF. The CDR3 DNA reads TGTGCCAGCAGAGGGGAGGGGGGAAGGGCCTACGAGCAGTACTTC.

The rearrangement joins TRBV5-4 to TRBJ1-2, with 9 bases aligning to TRBD1. With 4 bases clipped from V and 0 bases from J, the junction kept 7 bases outside the gene matches. This CDR3 has 16 amino acids. Germline CDR1 SGHNT, CDR2 YYREEE (reference sequence). In DNA form, the CDR3 reads TGTGCCAGCAGCAGGGGACAGGGCAACTCTAACTATGGCTACACCTTC. Its translation is CASSRGQGNSNYGYTF.

The rearrangement joins TRBV24-1 to TRBJ2-1; 11 positions agree with TRBD2. Per germline, CDR1 KGHDR and CDR2 SFDVKD. With 4 bases clipped from V and 4 bases from J, the junction kept 5 bases outside the gene matches. The CDR3 is 16 residues long. The CDR3: CATSDAGLAGYNEQFF. CDR3 nucleotide sequence: TGTGCCACCAGTGACGCTGGACTAGCGGGTTACAATGAGCAGTTCTTC.

This clone was found once. This chain joins TRBV11-3 and TRBJ1-1; 7 bases match TRBD1. This CDR3 has 14 residues. CDR1 is SGHNT and CDR2 is YENEEA in the germline V gene. J was trimmed by 7 bases and V by 5 bases; bases with no gene match: 10. The CDR3 loop is CASSRSQGSGEAFF. The CDR3 nucleotides are TGTGCCAGCAGCCGATCACAGGGGTCTGGTGAAGCTTTCTTT.

V and J are TRBV10-1 and TRBJ1-2; 9 nucleotides agree with TRBD1. The junction had 10 bases not matched to a gene; V was cut back by 0 bases and J by 8 bases. Germline assignment: CDR1 WNHNN and CDR2 SYGVQD (reference sequence). This CDR3 spans 16 amino acids. The CDR3 spells CASSESGGQGLEGYTF. The DNA of the CDR3 is TGCGCCAGCAGTGAGTCCGGAGGACAGGGGCTCGAAGGCTACACCTTC.

This chain links TRBV29-1 with TRBJ1-1, with a weak D call TRBD1 (6 bases). V dropped 7 bases and J dropped 8 bases, with 11 bases sitting between them. CDR1 and CDR2 (germline): SQVTM, ANQGSEA. The CDR3 extends over 10 amino acids. CDR3 nucleotides: TGCAGCGGCAAACAGGGAGAAGCTTTCTTT. Translating it yields CSGKQGEAFF.

This chain uses TRBV21-1 with TRBJ2-1. TRBV21-1 is marked as a pseudogene. The CDR3 consists of 14 residues. Here the CDR3 reads CASSHEDHYNEQFF. DNA of the CDR3: TGTGCCAGCAGCCACGAGGACCACTACAATGAGCAGTTCTTC.

The CDR3 loop reads CASSSEDRGKNIQYF. The CDR3, as DNA: TGTGCCAGCAGTTCAGAAGACAGGGGGAAAAACATTCAGTACTTC. The chain has TRBV6-5 and TRBJ2-4; 9 bases fit TRBD1. Losses at the gene ends were 4 bases for V and 4 bases for J; bases not matched to a gene: 5. The CDR3 length is 15 residues. CDR1 is MNHEY, CDR2 SVGAGI, per germline.

The J gene is TRBJ2-7, the V gene TRBV28; 8 nucleotides agree with TRBD1. The CDR3 consists of 14 residues. With 6 bases clipped from V and 6 bases from J, the junction kept 10 bases outside the gene matches. Germline CDR1 MDHEN, CDR2 SYDVKM. The CDR3 coding sequence is TGTGCCAGCAGCGCAGGGGGCTCGATAGTCGAGCAGTACTTC. This encodes CASSAGGSIVEQYF.

This CDR3 reads CASRMAGQGNQPQHF. The DNA of the CDR3 is TGTGCCAGCAGGATGGCGGGCCAAGGCAATCAGCCCCAGCATTTT. The chain employs TRBV28 and TRBJ1-5, with no clear D. This CDR3 is 15 amino acids long. Between the trimmed V and J ends, which lost 6 bases and 2 bases, there was a span of 14 bases. Germline lookup yields CDR1 MDHEN and CDR2 SYDVKM. Supplemented by reference TRBV28 and TRBJ1-5, the full variable domain reads DVKVTQSSRYLVKRTGEKVFLECVQDMDHENMFWYRQDPGLGLRLIYFSYDVKMKEKGDIPEGYSVSREKKERFSLILESASTNQTSMYLCASRMAGQGNQPQHFGDGTRLSIL.

The chain links TRBV7-2 to TRBJ2-1, with no clear D. This CDR3 contains 12 residues. Per germline, CDR1 SGHTA and CDR2 FQGNSA. Trimming pared 0 bases from V and 15 bases from J, leaving 12 bases between. CDR3 residues: CASSLARGVWFF. The CDR3 nucleotides read TGTGCCAGCAGCTTAGCGCGCGGCGTGTGGTTCTTC. The entire variable domain, with the rest obtained from reference TRBV7-2 and TRBJ2-1, is as follows: GAGVSQSPSNKVTEKGKDVELRCDPISGHTALYWYRQSLGQGLEFLIYFQGNSAPDKSGLPSDRFSAERTGGSVSTLTIQRTQQEDSAVYLCASSLARGVWFFGPGTRLTVL.

The chain couples TRBV3-1 (or the pseudogene TRBV3-2) to TRBJ2-1; 7 nucleotides agree with TRBD2. CDR1 and CDR2 from the germline V gene are LGHDT and YNNKEL (reference sequence). Trimming cost V 4 bases and J 5 bases; bases outside gene matches: 11. CDR3 length: 16 residues. CDR3 in amino acids: CASSRRRPRGDNEQFF. The CDR3 nucleotides are TGTGCCAGCAGCCGAAGAAGACCCCGGGGGGACAATGAGCAGTTCTTC.

The rearrangement links TRBV6-1 to TRBJ1-5; D is unresolved. CDR1 and CDR2 (germline): MNHNS, SASEGT. With 2 bases removed from V and 3 bases from J, the gap between germline ends came to 11 bases. The length of the CDR3 is 15 residues. The CDR3 coding sequence is TGTGCCAGCAGTGAATTGAGCTCAACCAATCAGCCCCAGCATTTT. It translates to CASSELSSTNQPQHF.

This clone came up a few times. The CDR3 DNA follows: TGTGCCAGCAGTGAAAATGGCGGATCCTACGAGCAGTACTTC. Its protein is CASSENGGSYEQYF. The chain joins TRBV6-1 to TRBJ2-7; D is unresolved. The length of the CDR3 is 14 residues. V lost 2 bases and J 1 base, leaving 9 bases between the germline ends. Per germline, CDR1 MNHNS and CDR2 SASEGT.

The chain has TRBV5-6 and TRBJ2-1, with TRBD1 matching 7 bases. The CDR3 contains 16 residues. With V trimmed by 0 bases and J by 7 bases, 10 bases remained unmatched. Germline lookup yields CDR1 SGHDT and CDR2 YYEEEE. This CDR3 reads CASSLGGGSVINEQFF. CDR3 nucleotide sequence: TGTGCCAGCAGCTTGGGAGGGGGCAGTGTCATAAATGAGCAGTTCTTC.

J is TRBJ1-2 and V is TRBV5-6, with a weak D call TRBD1 (5 bases). The CDR3 runs 15 residues. The germline V and J ends were trimmed by 1 base and 4 bases, with 14 bases remaining between them. The germline V gene encodes CDR1 SGHDT and CDR2 YYEEEE. The CDR3 loop is CASSLLRGIPYGYTF. CDR3 nucleotides: TGTGCCAGCAGCTTGTTGAGGGGCATACCCTATGGCTACACCTTC.

The chain recombines TRBV10-3 with TRBJ2-3, with 9 bases fitting TRBD2. The V gene end was trimmed by 0 bases and the J gene end by 7 bases; junction bases not matched to a gene: 11. CDR1 is ENHRY, CDR2 SYGVKD, per germline. The CDR3 has 17 residues. CDR3 nucleotide sequence: TGTGCCATCAGTGAGTCGTGGAATAGCGGGAGAGTCAATACGCAGTATTTT. Its translation is CAISESWNSGRVNTQYF.

This sequence joins TRBV2 and TRBJ2-7; tentatively, D is TRBD1 (5 bases). Per germline, CDR1 SNHLY and CDR2 FYNNEI. V was shortened by 3 bases and J by 0 bases, with 18 bases between the two germline ends. The CDR3 covers 17 residues. The CDR3 spells CASSDSPWSDSSYEQYF. The CDR3 coding sequence is TGTGCCAGCAGTGACTCCCCCTGGTCAGACAGCTCCTACGAGCAGTACTTC.

The chain recombines TRBV5-1 with TRBJ2-3, with 7 nucleotides matching TRBD1. Trimming took 0 bases from V and 3 from J; bases not matched to a gene: 7. CDR3 size: 16 residues. Germline loops: CDR1 SGHRS, CDR2 YFSETQ. The CDR3 loop is CASSLETGAMTDTQYF. CDR3 coding DNA: TGCGCCAGCAGCTTGGAAACAGGGGCGATGACAGATACGCAGTATTTT.

The chain couples TRBV2 to TRBJ2-3, with 9 bases aligning to TRBD2. Per germline, CDR1 SNHLY and CDR2 FYNNEI. The CDR3 has 15 residues. V trimming: 5 bases; J trimming: 1 base; junction bases outside the gene matches: 4. The CDR3 region is CASSPTSGGTDTQYF. DNA for the CDR3: TGTGCCAGCAGTCCGACTAGCGGAGGCACAGATACGCAGTATTTT.

This rearrangement joins TRBV28 to TRBJ2-7; 8 bases are shared with TRBD1. The CDR3 length is 15 residues. Germline V gene data show CDR1 as MDHEN and CDR2 as SYDVKM. V was clipped by 2 bases and J by 4 bases; unmatched bases: 7. The CDR3 nucleotides read TGTGCCAGCAGTTTAGGGAGACAGGGGTTATACGAGCAGTACTTC. Its protein product is CASSLGRQGLYEQYF.

The V call is TRBV5-8, the J call TRBJ1-5; 7 nucleotides line up with TRBD1. The CDR3 spans 15 residues. J was trimmed by 4 bases and V by 0 bases; bases with no gene match: 4. Per the germline V gene, CDR1 is SGHTS and CDR2 is YDEGEE. The DNA of the CDR3 is TGTGCCAGCAGCTTGGGGGCAGGGGGGAATCAGCCCCAGCATTTT. Protein sequence: CASSLGAGGNQPQHF.

The chain recombines TRBV10-3 with TRBJ1-4, with 8 bases aligning to TRBD1. Per germline, CDR1 ENHRY and CDR2 SYGVKD. Trimming took 5 bases from V and 0 from J; bases not matched to a gene: 2. The CDR3 spans 15 residues. This CDR3 reads CAISRGQATNEKLFF. CDR3 DNA sequence: TGTGCCATCAGTAGGGGACAGGCAACTAATGAAAAACTGTTTTTT.

This chain links TRBV2 with TRBJ2-7; TRBD2 agrees at 10 bases. Germline V gives CDR1 SNHLY, CDR2 FYNNEI. The CDR3 has 15 residues. Trimming at V came to 4 bases and at J to 4 bases, leaving 7 bases not matched to a gene. The CDR3 DNA follows: TGTGCCAGCAGTGGTAGCGGGGGGCGTAGGTACGAGCAGTACTTC. Translated, it gives CASSGSGGRRYEQYF.

J is TRBJ1-2 and V is TRBV28; the D gene is possibly TRBD1 (5 bases). The V end lost 4 bases, the J end lost 3 bases, and 12 bases lay between the germline ends. The CDR3 covers 14 residues. Looked up from germline, CDR1 is MDHEN and CDR2 is SYDVKM. CDR3 nucleotides: TGTGCCAGCAGTTCCCCCTCGACAGACTATGGCTACACCTTC. It translates to CASSSPSTDYGYTF.

The rearrangement uses TRBV7-2 and TRBJ1-2, with 7 bases that match TRBD1. Germline V CDR1 and CDR2: SGHTA, FQGNSA. After removal of 5 bases from V and 2 bases from J, the junction contained 2 bases not matched to a gene. The length of the CDR3 is 13 residues. CDR3 region: CASSPGQNYGYTF. The CDR3 DNA follows: TGTGCCAGCAGCCCGGGACAGAACTATGGCTACACCTTC. Looking up the rest from reference TRBV7-2 and TRBJ1-2 gives the full variable domain: GAGVSQSPSNKVTEKGKDVELRCDPISGHTALYWYRQSLGQGLEFLIYFQGNSAPDKSGLPSDRFSAERTGGSVSTLTIQRTQQEDSAVYLCASSPGQNYGYTFGSGTRLTVV.